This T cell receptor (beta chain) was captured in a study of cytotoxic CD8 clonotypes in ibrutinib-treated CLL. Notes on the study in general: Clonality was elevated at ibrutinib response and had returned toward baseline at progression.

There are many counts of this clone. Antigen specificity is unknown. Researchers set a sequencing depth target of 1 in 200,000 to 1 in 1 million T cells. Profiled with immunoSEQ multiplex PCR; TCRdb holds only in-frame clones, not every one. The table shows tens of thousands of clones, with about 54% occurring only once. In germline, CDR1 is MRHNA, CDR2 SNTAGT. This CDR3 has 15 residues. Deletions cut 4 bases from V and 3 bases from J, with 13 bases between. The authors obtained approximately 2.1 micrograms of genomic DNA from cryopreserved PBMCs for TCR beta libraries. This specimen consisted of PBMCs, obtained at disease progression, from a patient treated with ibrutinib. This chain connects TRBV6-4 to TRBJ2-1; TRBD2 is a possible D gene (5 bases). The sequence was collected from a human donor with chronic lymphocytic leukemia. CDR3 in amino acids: CASSVSGSDYNEQFF. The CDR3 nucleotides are TGTGCCAGCAGTGTGTCGGGATCTGACTACAATGAGCAGTTCTTC.